Below are 9 T cell receptor beta chains sequenced from a single sample in a study of cytomegalovirus exposure and HLA in healthy donors. Use of 60 Vbeta and 13 Jbeta primers characterized the PCR. The method was immunoSEQ multiplex PCR; TCRdb's version includes in-frame clones alone and lacks a portion of them. The sample includes about 180,000 clones, around 77% of them seen just once. The sequenced sample consisted of PBMCs. These receptor sequences come from a woman between 25 and 40 years old in good health and CMV-seronegative.

The V call is TRBV30, the J call TRBJ1-1; 7 bases line up with TRBD1. Germline V gene lookup returns CDR1 GTSNPN and CDR2 SVGIG (reference sequence). J gave up 4 bases and V 2 bases, and 7 bases lay outside the gene matches. The CDR3 loop spans 14 amino acids. CDR3 amino acids: CAWSPRTGRTEAFF. For the CDR3, the DNA is TGTGCCTGGAGTCCGAGGACAGGCCGCACTGAAGCTTTCTTT.

The chain has TRBV4-3 and TRBJ2-2; TRBD2 might be the D (6 bases). The V gene lost 5 bases and the J gene lost 5 bases, with 9 bases spanning the gap. The CDR3 runs 13 residues. Germline V gene data show CDR1 as LGHNA and CDR2 as YSLEER. The CDR3 nucleotides read TGCGCCAGCAGCGCGGCGGGAACCGGGGAGCTGTTTTTT. The encoded protein is CASSAAGTGELFF.

The chain recombines TRBV27 with TRBJ1-1, with D hard to call. V was clipped by 7 bases and J by 1 base, with 10 bases between them. Germline CDR1 is MNHEY and CDR2 is SMNVEV (reference sequence). The CDR3 has 13 residues. CDR3 nucleotides: TGTGCCAGCAATAAGGGAGGGAACACTGAAGCTTTCTTT. As protein: CASNKGGNTEAFF.

The rearrangement joins TRBV29-1 to TRBJ1-2; 8 bases line up with TRBD1. With 1 base clipped from V and 7 bases from J, the junction kept 5 bases outside the gene matches. In germline, CDR1 is SQVTM, CDR2 ANQGSEA. CDR3 length equals 13 residues. CDR3 in amino acids: CSVEGTGSGGYTF. In DNA, the CDR3 is TGCAGCGTTGAAGGGACAGGGTCTGGTGGCTACACCTTC.

This rearrangement joins TRBV15 to TRBJ1-2, with D possibly matching TRBD1 (5 bases). The CDR3 length is 15 residues. Germline lookup yields CDR1 LNHNV and CDR2 YYDKDF (reference sequence). V gave up 0 bases and J gave up 3 bases, with 11 bases separating them. CDR3 in DNA: TGTGCCACCAGCAGAGATATCGGGGGGGACTATGGCTACACCTTC. This encodes CATSRDIGGDYGYTF.

The chain couples TRBV28 to TRBJ1-2, with D possibly being TRBD1 (6 bases). Deletions cut 7 bases from V and 3 bases from J, with 15 bases between. The germline CDR1 and CDR2 sequences are MDHEN and SYDVKM. The CDR3 has 14 amino acids. The CDR3 DNA is TGTGCCAGCAAGGCTGGACAGACTTACTATGGCTACACCTTC. Its translation is CASKAGQTYYGYTF.

The chain carries TRBV9 and TRBJ2-3; a possible D gene is TRBD2 (6 bases). CDR1 SGDLS and CDR2 YYNGEE come from the germline V gene. Trimming left V 0 bases short and J 1 base short, with 9 bases between. The CDR3 is 15 amino acids. The CDR3 coding sequence is TGTGCCAGCAGCGTAGGAGTAGCGGGCACAGATACGCAGTATTTT. Translating it yields CASSVGVAGTDTQYF.

The chain uses TRBV18 and TRBJ1-4, with 7 bases aligning to TRBD1. Germline V gives CDR1 KGHSH, CDR2 LQKENI. The CDR3 sequence is 14 residues long. Trimming cost V 6 bases and J 4 bases; bases outside gene matches: 5. The CDR3 region is CASSPGQDNEKLFF. The CDR3 DNA is TGTGCCAGCTCTCCAGGACAGGATAATGAAAAACTGTTTTTT.

The chain combines TRBV5-6 with TRBJ1-4, with 9 nucleotides matching TRBD1. V was pared by 3 bases and J by 8 bases, with 17 bases of the junction left unmatched. Looked up from germline, CDR1 is SGHDT and CDR2 is YYEEEE. The CDR3 is made up of 18 amino acids. The CDR3 DNA is TGTGCCAGCAGCTACTGGGGGTTAAACAGGGGGCTACAAGAAAAACTGTTTTTT. This translates into CASSYWGLNRGLQEKLFF.